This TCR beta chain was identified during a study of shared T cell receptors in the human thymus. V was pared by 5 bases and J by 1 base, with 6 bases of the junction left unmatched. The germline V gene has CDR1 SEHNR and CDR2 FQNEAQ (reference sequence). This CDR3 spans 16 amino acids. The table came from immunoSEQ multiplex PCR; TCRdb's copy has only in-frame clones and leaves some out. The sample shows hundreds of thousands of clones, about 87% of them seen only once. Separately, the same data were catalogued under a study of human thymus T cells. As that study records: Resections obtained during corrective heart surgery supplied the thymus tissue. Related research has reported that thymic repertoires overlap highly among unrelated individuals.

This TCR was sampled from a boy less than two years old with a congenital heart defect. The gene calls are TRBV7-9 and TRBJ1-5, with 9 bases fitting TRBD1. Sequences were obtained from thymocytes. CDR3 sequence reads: CASSETGTGSNQPQHF. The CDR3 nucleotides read TGTGCCAGCAGCGAGACCGGGACAGGGAGCAATCAGCCCCAGCATTTT.